Given below is one T cell receptor (beta chain) in context. Its specificity is unknown. Repertoires were generated with immunoSEQ multiplex PCR, while TCRdb's copy carries only in-frame clones and drops some. The sample lists about 460,000 clones, nearly 90% seen once, with 1.7% in the top ten. The J segment lost 9 bases and the V segment lost 7 bases, leaving 9 bases of the junction unmatched. The CDR3 has 14 amino acids. CDR1 and CDR2 (germline): MNHEY, SVGAGI. These data come from a study of Ad26.COV2.S vaccination and SARS-CoV-2 variants. About the study: Sample donor was a member of the COV1001 Ad26.COV2.S trial arm. Participants got Ad26.COV2.S intramuscularly, once or twice 56 days apart.

Treatment: around 19 received Ad26.COV2.S at low or high dose, single or two shots; 5 received placebo; per-sample allocation not given. The samples date from day 63 after the first vaccine or placebo injection. Broader study findings: In TCR breadth and depth analyses, total T cell responses may have been underestimated.

The sample consisted of peripheral blood, taken in a trial of Ad26.COV2.S vaccine versus placebo. V usage is TRBV6-5 and J usage is TRBJ1-6; TRBD1 matches 7 bases. The sequence came from a person between 18 and 60 years old who received the Ad26.COV2.S COVID-19 vaccine or a placebo. The chain's CDR3 is CASKYDRVGSPLHF. CDR3 nucleotide sequence: TGTGCCAGCAAATACGACAGGGTCGGTTCACCCCTCCACTTT.